The clone carrying this T cell receptor beta chain was detected only a few times. The CDR3 contains 13 residues. From germline, CDR1 is DFQATT and CDR2 SNEGSKA (reference sequence). V dropped 6 bases and J dropped 4; count of bases not matched to a gene: 4. The data stem from a study of T-cell reconstitution after alpha-beta-depleted transplantation in children. Unique molecular identifiers tagged the TCRbeta library. TCRdb redid the calling of the PCR reads with MiXCR, one entry per CDR3 protein. The data show around 300,000 distinct CDR3 sequences, with roughly 21% seen just once and approximately 11% held by the top ten.

The origin of this receptor is a male patient younger than 18 who had a stem cell transplant for acute lymphoblastic leukemia, so the T cells may come from the graft donor. V and J are TRBV20-1 and TRBJ2-7; 12 bases are a match to TRBD2. The specimen comprised PBMCs, mostly from graft donor cells, sampled 180 days after TCRalphabeta/CD19-depleted stem cell transplant. The CDR3 DNA reads as TGCAGTGCCCGGACTAGCGGGATGTACGAGCAGTACTTC. This gives the protein CSARTSGMYEQYF.